Listed below are T cell receptor beta chains from one sample, sequenced in a study of blood T cells in healthy people across ages. From the 5' RACE reads, TCRdb called clonotypes with MiXCR, one entry per CDR3 protein. This table holds 600,000 or so distinct CDR3 sequences, over 20% found once. The sequenced sample was blood. These receptors originate from a man between 70 and 80 years old in good health. Both conserved end residues are part of each CDR3. The order of the fields is J gene, V gene, D gene, clone size, CDR3 DNA, CDR3 protein. A D gene is named only where the DNA matches it firmly. Not every row has a clone size; where given, it reads once, few, many or a size class.

>TRBJ2-3|TRBV7-2|-|few
TGTGCCAGCAGCAGGGACCTCTTCACAGATACGCAGTATTTT
CASSRDLFTDTQYF
>TRBJ2-1|TRBV11-3|-|-
TGTGCCAGCAGCTTAGAGGCGGAAAGCGAGCAGTTCTTC
CASSLEAESEQFF
>TRBJ2-5|TRBV14|TRBD2|-
TGTGCCAGCAGCCGGATGACTAGCGGGAGAGGGGGCCAAGAGACCCGGTACTTC
CASSRMTSGRGGQETRYF
>TRBJ1-4|TRBV2|-|-
TGTGCCAGCACCCGGGGGAGGCCTAATGAAAAACTGTTTTTT
CASTRGRPNEKLFF
>TRBJ1-4|TRBV11-3|-|-
TGTGCCAGCAGCCCCCGCAGGGGCTCACCCTCGGATGAAAAACTGTTTTTT
CASSPRRGSPSDEKLFF
>TRBJ1-1|TRBV28|-|-
TGTGCCAGCAGTTTCAAGCGAGTGAACACTGAAGCTTTCTTT
CASSFKRVNTEAFF
>TRBJ2-2|TRBV5-1|-|-
TGCGCCAGCAGCTTTATCAGCTCGAACACCGGGGAGCTGTTTTTT
CASSFISSNTGELFF
>TRBJ2-1|TRBV29-1|-|few
TGCAGCGTTGTACAACAAACGGGGCAGTTCTTC
CSVVQQTGQFF
>TRBJ2-1|TRBV12-3/TRBV12-4|-|-
TGTGCCAGCAGTTTAGCGTTTAGCGGCAATGAGCAGTTCTTC
CASSLAFSGNEQFF
>TRBJ2-7|TRBV27|-|-
TGTGCCAGCAATGATAGCAGGGAGCAATGGAAACCGCGTTCTTCTGAATCCTACGAGCAGTACTTC
CASNDSREQWKPRSSESYEQYF
>TRBJ2-1|TRBV5-1|TRBD2|once
TGCGCCAGCAGCTTGGACTCCGGGACTATGTACAATGAGCAGTTCTTC
CASSLDSGTMYNEQFF
>TRBJ2-1|TRBV3-1|TRBD2|-
TGTGCCACCGTACTAGCGGATGCTTGGGGCTTCTACAATGAGCAGTTCTTC
CATVLADAWGFYNEQFF
>TRBJ1-1|TRBV29-1|-|few
TGCAGCGTTGTGGGCCTCGGGAACACTGAAGCTTTCTTT
CSVVGLGNTEAFF
>TRBJ2-7|TRBV4-3|TRBD2|-
TGCGCCAGCAGCCAAGTTGCCGGGGAGGGCTCCTACGAGCAGTACTTC
CASSQVAGEGSYEQYF
>TRBJ2-1|TRBV28|TRBD1|few
TGTGCCAGCAGTTTCCTCTCGGACAGGGCCTACAATGAGCAGTTCTTC
CASSFLSDRAYNEQFF
>TRBJ2-7|TRBV10-3|-|few
TGTGCCATCAGCTCCTTGGGCTACGAGCAGTACTTC
CAISSLGYEQYF
>TRBJ2-2|TRBV3-1|-|-
TGTGCCAGCAGCCCCCCGGGCAGCACCGGGGAGCTGTTTTTT
CASSPPGSTGELFF
>TRBJ1-1|TRBV24-1|-|-
TGTGCCACCAGATCATCGGACGGGTTAGAAGCTTTCTTT
CATRSSDGLEAFF
>TRBJ2-1|TRBV19|TRBD1|few
TGTGCCAGTAGTGTAGATTTGGGCAGGGGGCCTAATGAGCAGTTCTTC
CASSVDLGRGPNEQFF
>TRBJ1-3|TRBV2|-|-
TGTGCCAGCAGTTTCACCACAGGGCTCGGAAACACCATATATTTT
CASSFTTGLGNTIYF
>TRBJ2-7|TRBV12-3/TRBV12-4|-|few
TGTGCCAGCAGTTTAGAAAGGCCGAACGAGCAGTACTTC
CASSLERPNEQYF
>TRBJ1-5|TRBV20-1|-|few
TGCGGTGCTAGCGGCAGCAATCAGCCCCAGCATTTT
CGASGSNQPQHF
>TRBJ2-4|TRBV20-1|-|-
TGCAGTGCTTCCAGGGATCACGGCAAAAACATTCAGTACTTC
CSASRDHGKNIQYF
>TRBJ2-1|TRBV5-1|TRBD2|-
TGCGCCAGCAGCTTAGCTAGCGGGATTTACAATGAGCAGTCCTTC
CASSLASGIYNEQSF
>TRBJ2-3|TRBV4-1|-|once
TGCGCCAGCAACCAGGCCCTGGGGAGGATCACAGATACGCAGTATTTT
CASNQALGRITDTQYF
>TRBJ2-3|TRBV20-1|TRBD2|few
TGCAGTACTAGACTAGCGGGTAGCCTAGATACGCAGTATTTT
CSTRLAGSLDTQYF
>TRBJ1-5|TRBV5-1|-|few
TGCGCCAGGAGCCCGGGGGGAGGGGATCAGCCCCAGCATTTT
CARSPGGGDQPQHF
>TRBJ2-3|TRBV20-1|TRBD2|few
TGCAGTGCTAGAGTGCCTAGCGGGAGTGATACGCAGTATTTT
CSARVPSGSDTQYF
>TRBJ2-1|TRBV20-1|-|few
TGCAGTGCTAGAGATGTCCTCGGAGCCTCCTACGATGAGCAGTTCTTC
CSARDVLGASYDEQFF
>TRBJ2-7|TRBV20-1|TRBD1|few
TGCAGTGCTAGTAAGGGGGCCTCCTACGAGCAGTACTTC
CSASKGASYEQYF
>TRBJ2-5|TRBV12-3/TRBV12-4|-|-
TGTGCCAGCAGACAAACAGGGATGGGCGAGACCCAGTACTTC
CASRQTGMGETQYF
>TRBJ2-2|TRBV4-3|TRBD2|-
TGCGCCAGCAGCCAAGAAGCGGGACGTACCGGGGAGCTGTTTTTT
CASSQEAGRTGELFF
>TRBJ2-3|TRBV29-1|-|few
TGCAGCGTTGAAGGACTAGACGGGGATTCGCAGTATTTT
CSVEGLDGDSQYF
>TRBJ2-7|TRBV29-1|-|-
TGCAGCGTTGTAATAGCTGCCTACGAGCAGTACTTC
CSVVIAAYEQYF
>TRBJ2-2|TRBV5-1|-|few
TGCGCCAGCAGCTTGGAATCGGCCAGGCCCACCGGGGAGCTGTTTTTT
CASSLESARPTGELFF
>TRBJ2-7|TRBV6-2/TRBV6-3|-|-
TGTGCCAGCAGTTACCCGCTCGGGACAAACTCCTACGAGCAGTACTTC
CASSYPLGTNSYEQYF
>TRBJ1-2|TRBV14|-|few
TGTGCCAGCAGCCACCTTATTAAGGGAACAGCGATTAACTATGGCTACACCTTC
CASSHLIKGTAINYGYTF
>TRBJ2-2|TRBV7-9|-|-
TGTGCCAGCAGCTATAGCTTTCCCGGGGAGCTGTTTTTT
CASSYSFPGELFF
>TRBJ2-5|TRBV20-1|TRBD1|-
TGCAGTGCCCTGGACAGGGGGCATGTTCGGGGGGAGACCCAGTACTTC
CSALDRGHVRGETQYF
>TRBJ2-3|TRBV7-8|-|-
TGTGCCAGCAGCTTAGCCGAGAAATTGGCTAGTGTGGTGGCAGATACGCAGTATTTT
CASSLAEKLASVVADTQYF
>TRBJ2-1|TRBV11-2|TRBD2|few
TGTGCCAGCAGCTATACTAGCGGGACGTACAATGAGCAGTTCTTC
CASSYTSGTYNEQFF
>TRBJ1-5|TRBV19|-|-
TGTGCCAGTAGTATCCCCGGGGGCCAGCCCCAGCATTTT
CASSIPGGQPQHF
>TRBJ2-3|TRBV19|TRBD2|-
TGTGCCAGTAGTATAGATCTAGCGGGGAGCACAGATACGCAGTATTTT
CASSIDLAGSTDTQYF
>TRBJ2-1|TRBV7-3|-|few
TGTGCCAGCAGCTTACCCCCTAGGGATGAGCAGTTCTTC
CASSLPPRDEQFF
>TRBJ2-2|TRBV27|-|many
TGTGCCAGCAGTCTCAGAGACACCGGGGAGCTGTTTTTT
CASSLRDTGELFF
>TRBJ2-3|TRBV20-1|TRBD1|few
TGCAGTGCTGGGGACAGAAGCACAGATACGCAGTATTTT
CSAGDRSTDTQYF
>TRBJ2-5|TRBV12-3/TRBV12-4|TRBD1|few
TGTGCCAGCAGTTTAGGAGACAGGGGAATGGAGACCCAGTACTTC
CASSLGDRGMETQYF
>TRBJ1-3|TRBV15|-|-
TGTGCCACCAGCAGAGATCGTTCTCTCTCTGGAAACACCATATATTTT
CATSRDRSLSGNTIYF
>TRBJ2-1|TRBV4-1|-|-
TGCGCCAGCAGCCCCGTCAGCCAGGGTACCAATGAGCAGTTCTTC
CASSPVSQGTNEQFF
>TRBJ2-1|TRBV9|TRBD2|few
TGTGCCAGCAGCGTAGCCACTGCGGGAGTAGGGAATGAGCAGTTCTTC
CASSVATAGVGNEQFF
>TRBJ1-1|TRBV30|-|-
TGTGCCTGCGTACAGGACACTGAAGCTTTCTTT
CACVQDTEAFF
>TRBJ2-7|TRBV12-3/TRBV12-4|-|-
TGTGCCAGCAGGACAGGCTTCGAGCAGTACTTC
CASRTGFEQYF
>TRBJ2-5|TRBV20-1|TRBD2|-
TGCAGTGCTAGAGATCCGTGGACTAGCGGACAAGAGACCCAGTACTTC
CSARDPWTSGQETQYF
>TRBJ2-1|TRBV6-2/TRBV6-3|TRBD2|-
TGTGCCAGCGAACTAGCGGGATATTTCTACAATGAGCAGTTCTTC
CASELAGYFYNEQFF